Listed below are T cell receptor beta chains from one sample, sequenced in a study of blood T cells in healthy people across ages. TCRdb re-called the 5' RACE reads with MiXCR, one entry per CDR3 protein. Of 850,000 to 1,300,000 distinct CDR3 sequences listed, more than 40% are singletons. Sequenced material: blood. Receptors were obtained from a woman in her sixties in good health. CDR3s include the opening cysteine and the closing phenylalanine or tryptophan. D genes are given only for firm matches. Not all rows give a size; the values are once, few, many and, for expanded clones, a class.

D	size	J	V	DNA	CDR3
.	few	TRBJ2-6	TRBV9	TGTGCCAGCAGCGTAGAGTCCAGGGCGGCCAACGTCCTGACTTTC	CASSVESRAANVLTF
.	.	TRBJ1-4	TRBV30	TGTGCCTGGCTGAGGGGAGGGAATGAAAAACTGTTTTTT	CAWLRGGNEKLFF
.	few	TRBJ1-6	TRBV28	TGTGCCAGCAGTTTAATTCCCACAGGGTCCTATAATTCACCCCTCCACTTT	CASSLIPTGSYNSPLHF
.	few	TRBJ2-2	TRBV5-1	TGCGCCAGCAGCTTTGAAGACACCGGGGAGCTGTTTTTT	CASSFEDTGELFF
TRBD1	.	TRBJ2-1	TRBV20-1	TGCAGTGCTAGCGTGGGACAGATCTACGAGCAGTTCTTC	CSASVGQIYEQFF
TRBD1	.	TRBJ2-7	TRBV30	TGTGCCTGGAGAGGGACAGGGGCCTACGAGCAGTACTTC	CAWRGTGAYEQYF
TRBD2	.	TRBJ2-1	TRBV10-3	TGTGCCATCAGTGAGGGCGGGAGTGGGCAGTTCTTC	CAISEGGSGQFF
.	.	TRBJ2-4	TRBV6-1	TGTGCCAGCAGAGATTGTGAGCAGTACTTC	CASRDCEQYF
.	.	TRBJ1-1	TRBV5-1	TGCGCCAGCAGCTTGGGGGGGTCAGGAACGAGAACCACTGAAGCTTTCTTT	CASSLGGSGTRTTEAFF
TRBD1	few	TRBJ2-7	TRBV29-1	TGCAGCGTTCTAACTGACGCCTCCGGGACAGGGTCCTACGAGCAGTACTTC	CSVLTDASGTGSYEQYF
TRBD2	few	TRBJ2-7	TRBV5-1	TGCGCCAGCAGCCAAACCGGACTAGCGGGAGCATACGAGCAGTACTTC	CASSQTGLAGAYEQYF
TRBD2	.	TRBJ2-1	TRBV20-1	TGCAGTGTCCGGACTAGCGGGAGCCCTTACAATGAGCAGTTCTTC	CSVRTSGSPYNEQFF
.	.	TRBJ2-1	TRBV7-2	TGTGCCAGCAGCTTATGGTATGAGCAGTTCTTC	CASSLWYEQFF
.	few	TRBJ2-5	TRBV5-6	TGTGCCAGCAGCTTGGGCTTCAGAACATATCAAGAGACCCAGTACTTC	CASSLGFRTYQETQYF
TRBD1	many	TRBJ1-2	TRBV20-1	TGCAGTGCTAGAGGGATAAGACAGGGACCGTATGGCTACACCTTC	CSARGIRQGPYGYTF
TRBD2	few	TRBJ2-3	TRBV7-9	TGTGCCAGCAGCTTAGCGCGAGGGACTAGCGGGAGGGCCACAGATACGCAGTATTTT	CASSLARGTSGRATDTQYF
TRBD2	.	TRBJ2-5	TRBV7-9	TGTGCCAGCAGCTCCCCAGGACTAGCGGTATACAATGAGCAGTACTTC	CASSSPGLAVYNEQYF
.	.	TRBJ1-2	TRBV10-3	TGTGCCATCAGTGAAGGGTCTGGGAGCGGCTACACCTTC	CAISEGSGSGYTF
.	.	TRBJ1-5	TRBV27	TGTGCCAGCAGTTACAAGTTTCGGTGGCAGCCCCAGCATTTT	CASSYKFRWQPQHF
.	few	TRBJ2-7	TRBV11-2	TGTGCCAGCAGCGGAGGACCTTACTCCTACGAGCAGTACTTC	CASSGGPYSYEQYF
.	.	TRBJ2-5	TRBV7-6	TGTGCCAGCAGGTCCCTATGGGGCAGCGAAGAGACCCAGTACTTC	CASRSLWGSEETQYF
TRBD2	.	TRBJ2-5	TRBV7-7	TGTGCCAGCAGCCATGGACTAGCGGGAGTCAATGAGCAGTACTTC	CASSHGLAGVNEQYF
.	.	TRBJ1-6	TRBV9	TGTGCCAGCAGCGTACGGGAAGGGGCGGAACCCCTCCACTTT	CASSVREGAEPLHF
.	few	TRBJ2-1	TRBV9	TGTGCCAGCAGCCCTCGGAGTAGCGGCCCGAACAATGAGCAGTTCTTC	CASSPRSSGPNNEQFF
.	.	TRBJ2-3	TRBV5-1	TGCGCCAGCAGCTTGCTCTCGCCTAGCACAGATACGCAGTATTTT	CASSLLSPSTDTQYF
.	.	TRBJ2-5	TRBV20-1	TGCAGTGCTAGCCTCCCGGAACGGTACAATGAGCAGTACTTC	CSASLPERYNEQYF
.	few	TRBJ2-5	TRBV13	TGTGCCAGCAGCTACCCACAAGAGACCCAGTACTTC	CASSYPQETQYF
TRBD1	few	TRBJ2-5	TRBV9	TGTGCCAGCAACAGGGGCCAAGAGACCCAGTACTTC	CASNRGQETQYF
.	few	TRBJ2-3	TRBV9	TGTGCCAGCGGACGAGGCGGAACTAGCACAGATACGCAGTATTTT	CASGRGGTSTDTQYF
TRBD1	few	TRBJ2-3	TRBV7-9	TGTGCCAGCAGCTTAAAGGACAGGGGTGCAGATACGCAGTATTTT	CASSLKDRGADTQYF
.	few	TRBJ1-6	TRBV11-2	TGTGCCAGCAGCCTGCCGGGGAGTGGGGGGCTGGGTTCACCCCTCCACTTT	CASSLPGSGGLGSPLHF
TRBD1	.	TRBJ2-7	TRBV5-5	TGTGCCAGCAGCCGACAGGGGAGTGCCGAGCAGTACTTC	CASSRQGSAEQYF
.	.	TRBJ2-7	TRBV11-2	TGTGCCAGCAGCTCCCTCTCCGGGTGGCGGGCGCCCTACGAGCAGTACTTC	CASSSLSGWRAPYEQYF
TRBD2	once	TRBJ2-3	TRBV7-8	TGTGCCGTACTGGGCGGGACTAGCGTCATGGTAAACACAGATACGCAGTATTTT	CAVLGGTSVMVNTDTQYF
.	.	TRBJ2-1	TRBV7-8	TGTGCCGGCAGCCCTAGCAACGCCTACAAGGAGCAGTTCTTC	CAGSPSNAYKEQFF
.	.	TRBJ1-5	TRBV20-1	TGCAGTGCCCGCGACAGGTACCCTAATCAGCCCCAGCATTTT	CSARDRYPNQPQHF
.	.	TRBJ1-4	TRBV4-1	TGCGCCAGCAGCCAAAGACAGGATAATGAAAAACTGTTTTTT	CASSQRQDNEKLFF
TRBD2	few	TRBJ2-1	TRBV7-3	TGTGCCAGCGCCCTGGGGGCTAGCGGGAGAAATGAGCAGTTCTTC	CASALGASGRNEQFF
.	.	TRBJ2-1	TRBV9	TGTGCCAGCAGCCCTCGGGGGAGAGAGGTCTCGGATGAGCAGTTCTTC	CASSPRGREVSDEQFF